This paragraph reports one T cell receptor (beta chain). The specificity of this receptor is unknown. No base quality information exists; no much larger clone differs at one position. This sample is part of a study of shared clonotypes between healthy human individuals (dated by TCRdb to 2019 to 2021). Background on the whole study: Two women and a few men aged 18 to 49 years were included in the cohort. To estimate repertoire size and how much clonotype sharing occurs between individuals, the study deeply sequenced the blood TCR repertoires of roughly 5 healthy adults. To increase sequencing depth and limit assay-specific biases, TCR repertoire library preparation and sequencing were carried out by different laboratories using diverse techniques. For each donor, three plates each were used for CD4 naive and CD4 memory, two plates were used for CD8 naive, and one plate was used for CD8 memory. Between about 0.8 and 9 billion PBMCs per donor were obtained by leukapheresis.

Germline trimming: 1 base from V, 5 bases from J; junction bases outside gene matches: 13. CDR3 length: 18 amino acids, cysteine to phenylalanine. The DNA shown is the 54-base CDR3, in frame from base 1. As encoded in the germline V gene, CDR1 is SGDLS while CDR2 is YYNGEE. The paper as a whole reports these results and caveats: The small number of donors limited the genetic and exposure-history diversity represented. Pairwise subsampling led to the expectation that sequencing depth would affect the degree of clonotype sharing among donors. About 4.5% of naive CD4, around 4% of naive CD8, roughly 2.4% of memory CD4, and more than 0.35% of memory CD8 clonotypes were shared across four donors. Compared with non-shared clonotypes, clonotypes shared by all four sorted-subset donors had higher generation probabilities. Only blood was sampled, and tissue TCR repertoires likely differ from those in blood. Naive subsets generally had larger estimated clonotype richness than memory subsets. Even with the large sequencing depth, rarefaction of the sorted-subset datasets indicated that sequencing was incomplete.

CD8 naive samples consisted of CD45RO-negative cells that were positively selected for CCR7, yielding a CD45RA+CCR7+ population without TemRA cells. Healthy HIV-negative adults with no recently reported acute infections or vaccinations were included as donors. Only Caucasian adults living in Nashville, Tennessee, USA were represented among the donors. After blood collection by leukapheresis, PBMCs were isolated using Ficoll-Histopaque density gradient centrifugation and then cryopreserved in the vapor phase of liquid nitrogen. Analytical flow cytometry was used to check the purity and quantity of every magnetically sorted T cell population. Genomic DNA was isolated from each sorted fraction and quantified by UV absorbance on a Nanodrop 2000c. Using the deep immunoSEQ assay, multiplex PCR amplified TCR CDR3 regions from genomic DNA. Extracted genomic DNA from each cell subset was distributed evenly across all wells of several immunoSEQ 96-well plates, and each plate was treated as a replicate. For sorted subsets, approximately 190 ng of genomic DNA, equivalent to around 30,000 T cell genomes, went into each replicate PCR. Purified libraries were measured with a Qubit 3.0 fluorometer, size-checked on a Bioanalyzer 2100, and measured again with the KAPA Library Quantification kit. A separate single-read 150-cycle Illumina NextSeq 550 flow cell was used to sequence each immunoSEQ 96-well plate. As for the authors' bioinformatics: Because the immunoSEQ output held only junctional sequences and lacked quality scores, the filtering could not match the filtering applied to full-length reads. Sequences were annotated with PyIR, a Python wrapper for IgBLAST v1.9, and V/J genes and CDR3 were assigned using IMGT germline references. Reads were removed for weak V/J assignments (E-value above 1e-6), missing CDR3, stop codons, out-of-frame junctions, or ambiguous translated residues. V3J clonotypes were defined as sequences sharing an identical inferred V gene, J gene, and CDR3 amino acid sequence. The percentage overlap between two repertoires was calculated by dividing the number of shared unique clonotypes by the size of the smaller repertoire. Three approaches were used to assess repertoire richness: RTK rarefaction, the Chao1 estimator, and Recon v2.1 estimates of unobserved clonotypes. OLGA was used to compute generation probabilities for all TCRbeta clonotypes that the gDNA method yielded from a handful of donors. As stored in TCRdb, this immuneACCESS dataset retains in-frame rearrangements with V and J assigned. A fraction of the clones does not appear; measured against another copy, unresolved V genes explain less than half of the discrepancy, and the remainder lacks a known reason. The V and J calls and clone size come from that table; D and trimming were worked out from the DNA. Recorded for this sample are more than 550,000 clones; about 92% of them occurred a single time. The leading ten clones occupy about 24% of the sample.

The receptor was derived from a young man in good health. The rearranged chain carries TRBV9 and TRBJ2-3; 10 bases in between match TRBD2. Sequencing was performed on naive CD8+ T cells sorted from blood. In light of the paper, this sample's cell subset or site label describes: CD45RA+CCR7+. The encoded CDR3 is CASSVYARTSGIIDTQYF. The nucleotide sequence is TGTGCCAGCAGCGTATATGCTAGGACTAGCGGTATCATAGATACGCAGTATTTT. The CDR3 plus the reference TRBV9 and TRBJ2-3 genes for the other parts give the full variable domain: DSGVTQTPKHLITATGQRVTLRCSPRSGDLSVYWYQQSLDQGLQFLIQYYNGEERAKGNILERFSAQQFPDLHSELNLSSLELGDSALYFCASSVYARTSGIIDTQYFGPGTRLTVL.